These 21 T cell receptor beta chains originate from one sample sequenced in a study of blood T cells in healthy people across ages. It was with a sample-barcoded 5' primer and a J-beta primer mix that a second PCR of roughly 7 to 12 cycles was run. TCRdb reanalysed the 5' RACE reads using MiXCR and keeps one entry per CDR3 protein. The sample carries 650,000 to 800,000 distinct CDR3 sequences, more than 40% recorded once. What was sequenced was blood. The receptor source for this set is a man between 60 and 75 years old in good health.

The chain employs TRBV7-8 and TRBJ2-5, with D unclear. The length of the CDR3 is 17 residues. Trimming took 1 base from V and 0 from J, leaving 15 bases between them. Looked up from germline, CDR1 is SGHVS and CDR2 is FQNEAQ. The chain's CDR3 is CASSLVSPFRDQETQYF. Written as DNA, the CDR3 is TGTGCCAGCAGCTTAGTGAGCCCTTTTAGGGACCAAGAGACCCAGTACTTC.

Turning to this clonotype: The junction shows a germline mismatch at one end, possibly a read error. The rearrangement uses TRBV20-1 and TRBJ2-7; TRBD1 aligns across 8 bases. The CDR3 loop spans 14 amino acids. The V gene's germline CDR1 is DFQATT and CDR2 SNEGSKA (reference sequence). The CDR3 DNA sequence: TGCAGTGCTTCTGCCGACAGGGGAACCTACGAGCGGTACTTC. Amino acids: CSASADRGTYERYF.

This clonotype was detected only a few times. J is TRBJ1-6 and V is TRBV18, with a possible D match to TRBD1 (5 bases). This CDR3 has 14 amino acids. Trimming pared 5 bases from V and 8 bases from J, leaving 13 bases between. Per the germline V gene, CDR1 is KGHSH and CDR2 is LQKENI. The CDR3 DNA reads TGTGCCAGCTCAGCCGGACGGGGGGATTCACCCCTCCACTTT. Protein product: CASSAGRGDSPLHF.

This clonotype was seen a handful of times. This chain links TRBV18 with TRBJ1-1; D might be TRBD1 (6 bases). This CDR3 has 14 amino acids. With 3 bases removed from V and 0 bases from J, the gap between germline ends came to 8 bases. The germline V gene encodes CDR1 KGHSH and CDR2 LQKENI. The CDR3 DNA follows: TGTGCCAGCTCACCGGACAGCTTGAACACTGAAGCTTTCTTT. It translates to CASSPDSLNTEAFF.

This chain uses TRBV30 with TRBJ2-5; D could derive from TRBD1 or TRBD2 (5 bases each). The J call may be wrong; the DNA end is better matched by TRBJ2-7. The germline V gene has CDR1 GTSNPN and CDR2 SVGIG (reference sequence). CDR3 length: 11 residues. The DNA of the CDR3 is TGTGCCTGGAGTGGGGGGAACGAGCAGTACTTC. This codes for CAWSGGNEQYF.

This clonotype was seen a handful of times. The chain combines TRBV27 with TRBJ1-6, with 7 bases lining up with TRBD1. Germline CDR1 MNHEY, CDR2 SMNVEV (reference sequence). Losses at the gene ends were 5 bases for V and 7 bases for J; bases not matched to a gene: 11. The CDR3 sequence is 16 residues long. DNA of the CDR3: TGTGCCAGCAGTACAAAAGCCGGGACAGTAAATTCACCCCTCCACTTT. Translating it yields CASSTKAGTVNSPLHF.

This clonotype was counted between two and nine times. The chain links TRBV4-3 to TRBJ2-6; TRBD2 aligns across 14 bases. This CDR3 contains 19 residues. The germline V gene encodes CDR1 LGHNA and CDR2 YSLEER. The trim removed 3 bases at V and 0 bases at J, leaving 4 bases unmatched. CDR3 protein: CASSQGLAGASSGANVLTF. In nucleotides, the CDR3 is TGCGCCAGCAGCCAGGGACTAGCGGGGGCCTCCTCTGGGGCCAACGTCCTGACTTTC.

The chain is built from TRBV7-9 and TRBJ1-2; 7 bases are a match to TRBD1. Germline V gene data show CDR1 as SEHNR and CDR2 as FQNEAQ (reference sequence). V shed 6 bases and J 1 base; nucleotides not matched to a gene: 14. The CDR3 totals 17 residues. CDR3 nucleotide sequence: TGTGCCAGCAGAGGGACAGATCGGGCCCCTCTTAACTATGGCTACACCTTC. Amino acids: CASRGTDRAPLNYGYTF. The variable domain in full, completed from reference TRBV7-9 and TRBJ1-2, reads DTGVSQNPRHKITKRGQNVTFRCDPISEHNRLYWYRQTLGQGPEFLTYFQNEAQLEKSRLLSDRFSAERPKGSFSTLEIQRTEQGDSAMYLCASRGTDRAPLNYGYTFGSGTRLTVV.

The J gene is TRBJ2-7, the V gene TRBV28; the D is unclear. TRBJ2-5 matches the DNA end more closely, so the J call is doubtful. The CDR3 has 13 amino acids. Germline CDR1 is MDHEN and CDR2 is SYDVKM. The CDR3 coding sequence is TGTGCCAGCAGTCCCCCGAACCCGGAGACCCAGTACTTC. Its translation is CASSPPNPETQYF.

The chain couples TRBV20-1 to TRBJ2-5; 8 nucleotides agree with TRBD2. Germline CDR1 is DFQATT and CDR2 is SNEGSKA (reference sequence). The CDR3 has 16 residues. The V gene end was trimmed by 0 bases and the J gene end by 11 bases; junction bases not matched to a gene: 17. The CDR3 is CSARDPRRGDYNEQYF. CDR3 DNA: TGCAGTGCTAGAGATCCGAGGCGGGGGGACTACAATGAGCAGTACTTC.

This clonotype has a handful of counts. This rearrangement joins TRBV6-2 or TRBV6-3 to TRBJ1-5; unclear D gene. V shed 6 bases and J shed 13 bases, with 16 bases lying between them. Germline V gives CDR1 MNHEY, CDR2 SVGEGT. The CDR3 is 12 amino acids. CDR3 residues: CASSPAVVSQHF. The CDR3 DNA is TGTGCCAGCAGCCCCGCCGTGGTTTCTCAGCATTTT.

V and J are TRBV5-1 and TRBJ1-4, with TRBD1 as a possible D gene (5 bases). There are 16 residues in the CDR3. Germline lookup yields CDR1 SGHRS and CDR2 YFSETQ. Deletions cut 4 bases from V and 8 bases from J, with 21 bases between. The CDR3 loop reads CASSQGGGPRGEKLFF. As DNA, the CDR3 is TGCGCCAGCAGCCAGGGTGGAGGTCCACGTGGCGAAAAACTGTTTTTT.

There are a few counts of this clonotype. V gene TRBV12-3 or TRBV12-4 combines with J gene TRBJ2-1, with D perhaps TRBD2 (7 bases). This CDR3 is built from 15 residues. Deletions cut 3 bases from V and 5 bases from J, with 14 bases between. CDR3 protein: CASSFHGGPNNEQFF. The CDR3 DNA sequence: TGTGCCAGCAGTTTCCACGGGGGGCCCAACAATGAGCAGTTCTTC.

The genes are TRBV30 and TRBJ2-7; either TRBD1 or TRBD2 may supply D (6 bases each). The ends were cut back, 0 bases at V and 5 bases at J, with 17 bases in the middle. CDR3 length: 15 residues. Germline-derived CDR1 and CDR2 are GTSNPN and SVGIG (reference sequence). Here the CDR3 reads CAWSVGGGLSDEQYF. The CDR3, as DNA: TGTGCCTGGAGTGTTGGAGGGGGGCTCTCTGACGAGCAGTACTTC.

In this sample, this clonotype turned up many times. This chain joins TRBV20-1 and TRBJ2-7; no reliable D call. The germline CDR1 and CDR2 sequences are DFQATT and SNEGSKA (reference sequence). The CDR3 loop spans 12 amino acids. Between the trimmed V and J ends, which lost 2 bases and 3 bases, there was a span of 8 bases. CDR3 in DNA: TGCAGTGCTAGAACGGAATACTACGAGCAGTACTTC. Translated, it gives CSARTEYYEQYF.

There are a few counts of this clonotype. V usage is TRBV19 and J usage is TRBJ1-2; D not resolved. CDR1 is LNHDA, CDR2 SQIVND, per germline (reference sequence). The CDR3 is made up of 12 amino acids. Between the trimmed V and J ends, which lost 10 bases and 3 bases, there was a span of 12 bases. The DNA of the CDR3 is TGTGCCACCTCCGGCGGGGACTATGGCTACACCTTC. Protein: CATSGGDYGYTF.

This clonotype was observed at least ten times. This rearrangement joins TRBV7-9 to TRBJ1-4; D ambiguous. The germline V gene has CDR1 SEHNR and CDR2 FQNEAQ (reference sequence). The CDR3 loop spans 11 amino acids. V was clipped by 3 bases and J by 8 bases, with 4 bases between them. The CDR3 is CASSFGEKLFF. CDR3 DNA: TGTGCCAGCAGCTTTGGGGAAAAACTGTTTTTT.

The chain uses TRBV5-1 and TRBJ2-5; D may be TRBD2 (6 bases). Looked up from germline, CDR1 is SGHRS and CDR2 is YFSETQ. The CDR3 runs 15 residues. Trimming removed 4 bases from V and 5 bases from J, with 18 bases in between. The CDR3 is CASSLLVAEEETQYF. The CDR3 DNA reads TGCGCCAGCAGCCTACTGGTAGCGGAGGAGGAGACCCAGTACTTC.

There are a few counts of this clonotype. The chain has TRBV27 and TRBJ2-3, with D possibly matching TRBD2 (7 bases). Germline loops: CDR1 MNHEY, CDR2 SMNVEV (reference sequence). This CDR3 is built from 16 residues. V shed 3 bases and J shed 1 base, with 14 bases lying between them. CDR3 DNA: TGTGCCAGCAGTTTTGGAGGGGGGGCCGGCACAGATACGCAGTATTTT. Its protein product is CASSFGGGAGTDTQYF.

The chain employs TRBV29-1 and TRBJ2-7, with D possibly TRBD1 on 6 matching bases. The CDR3 consists of 14 residues. Germline V lookup: CDR1 SQVTM, CDR2 ANQGSEA. Between the trimmed V and J ends, which lost 7 bases and 7 bases, there was a span of 23 bases. In nucleotides, the CDR3 is TGCAGCGCCTACTCTAGGGGCAGGGGATCAGAGCAGTACTTC. Its translation is CSAYSRGRGSEQYF.

This clonotype was counted a few times. The gene calls are TRBV4-1 and TRBJ2-3, with D possibly being TRBD1 or TRBD2 (6 bases each). The CDR3 is made up of 22 amino acids. Germline CDR1 and CDR2: MGHRA and YSYEKL. The V and J ends lost 8 bases and 8 bases respectively, with 44 bases between them. This CDR3 reads CASSYVLPSRDNVKMGGLTQYF. DNA of the CDR3: TGCGCCAGCTCCTACGTCCTGCCCTCGCGGGACAATGTGAAAATGGGGGGTCTTACGCAGTATTTT.